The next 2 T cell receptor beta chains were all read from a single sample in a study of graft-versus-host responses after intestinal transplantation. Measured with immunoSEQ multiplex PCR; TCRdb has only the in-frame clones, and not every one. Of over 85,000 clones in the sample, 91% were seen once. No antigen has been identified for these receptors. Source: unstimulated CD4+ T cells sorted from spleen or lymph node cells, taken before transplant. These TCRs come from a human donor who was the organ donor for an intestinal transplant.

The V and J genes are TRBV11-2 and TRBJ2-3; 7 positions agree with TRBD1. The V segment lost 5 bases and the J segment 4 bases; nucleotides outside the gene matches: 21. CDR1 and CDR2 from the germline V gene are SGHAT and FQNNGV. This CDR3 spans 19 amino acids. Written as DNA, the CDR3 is TGTGCCAGCAGCCACGTGAACATTAATCCGGGACAGAAACCAGATACGCAGTATTTT. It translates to CASSHVNINPGQKPDTQYF. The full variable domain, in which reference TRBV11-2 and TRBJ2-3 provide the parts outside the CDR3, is EAGVAQSPRYKIIEKRQSVAFWCNPISGHATLYWYQQILGQGPKLLIQFQNNGVVDDSQLPKDRFSAERLKGVDSTLKIQPAKLEDSAVYLCASSHVNINPGQKPDTQYFGPGTRLTVL.

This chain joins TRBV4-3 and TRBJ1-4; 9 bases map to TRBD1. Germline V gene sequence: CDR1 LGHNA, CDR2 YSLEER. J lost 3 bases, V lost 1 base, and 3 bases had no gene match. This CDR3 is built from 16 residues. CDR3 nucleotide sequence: TGCGCCAGCAGCCAAGGGACAGGGGCTTCTAATGAAAAACTGTTTTTT. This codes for CASSQGTGASNEKLFF.